This T cell receptor beta chain was retrieved from a study of blood T cell repertoires in COVID-19. Using immunoSEQ multiplex PCR, the repertoire was profiled, and TCRdb retains in-frame clones only, with some absent. The sample has more than 70,000 clones, around 84% seen once. The germline V and J ends were trimmed by 6 bases and 2 bases, with 14 bases remaining between them. This CDR3 region has 15 residues. Germline assignment: CDR1 KGHSH and CDR2 LQKENI. The chain joins TRBV18 to TRBJ1-5; D perhaps matches TRBD1 (6 bases). Sequenced: peripheral blood. The receptor comes from a woman aged 80 or older in a cohort sampled during active or convalescent COVID-19. CDR3 nucleotides: TGTGCCAGCTCGCCGACAGGAATCGGCAATCAGCCCCAGCATTTT. Protein sequence: CASSPTGIGNQPQHF.